This T cell receptor beta chain was sequenced for a study of blood T cells in healthy people across ages (dated by TCRdb to between 2015 and 2017). The study in broad terms: In model experiments, roughly one uniquely barcoded TCR beta cDNA molecule per two T cells was captured by template switching. Age-related changes in TCR beta repertoire diversity were measured in the study by deep sequencing normalized with unique cDNA molecular identifiers. The donors were divided into four age groups: young (average about 15 years), middle-aged (around 37), aged (around 67) and long-lived (82). The study analyzed two additional independent replicas of 1 million unique cDNA reads from the same blood draw for two donors, one aged 18 to 29 and one aged 80 or older.

Paper-wide results and their limitations: Donor CMV infection status was unknown, potentially confounding age-related changes in expanded clonotypes. Conclusive comparison of naive and antigen-experienced compartments was prevented by the profiling of bulk unsorted PBMCs. There was a strong correlation between observed TCR beta diversity and the percentage of naive T cells measured by flow cytometry. Estimates of total diversity from one million sequenced T cells were regarded as lower bounds and underestimates. Compared with the aged group, the long-lived group had more naive CD4+ T cells, fewer expanded clones and increased TCR diversity, suggesting age selection. As age increased, observed TCR beta diversity per million T cells dropped in a roughly linear way, and a significant reduction was already evident by age roughly 40.

Systemically healthy Caucasian individuals from Russia, approximately 39 in total and aged about 6 to 95 years, were included as donors. Around 10 milliliters of peripheral blood were drawn from each donor into EDTA-treated Vacutainer tubes. Ficoll-Paque density-gradient centrifugation was used to isolate PBMCs, with at least 6.5 million obtained per sample. Total RNA was extracted from PBMCs with Trizol reagent, with at least 6 micrograms obtained per sample. Naive CD45RAhigh/CD27high T cell percentages were measured by flow cytometry on a PBMC aliquot from every donor. The library was produced with 5' RACE. The sequencer listed for this sample is Illumina HiSeq 2500. The second PCR ran for about 6 to 12 cycles and used a J-beta primer mix along with a sample-barcoded 5' primer. Each TCR beta cDNA molecule received a unique molecular identifier from a template-switch 5' adaptor carrying 12 random nucleotides. Each sample yielded at least 3 million CDR3-containing paired-end reads. All of the RNA was converted into first-strand cDNA using the Mint cDNA synthesis kit, with a TRBC-specific oligonucleotide serving as the primer. Following uracil-DNA glycosylase treatment, a first 18-cycle PCR with universal primers M1SS and BC2_uni_R was performed on all cDNA. The paper's processing steps were these. For normalization, 1 million high-quality reads, each with a distinct molecular identifier, were randomly selected from each sample. Instead of being binned into consensus sequences, reads with shared molecular identifiers were discarded. CDR3 identification, clonotype clustering and error correction used MiTCR with a Q25 quality threshold and the strictest error-elimination algorithm. A nonparametric unseen species model with Euler transformation was used to estimate lower-bound total TCR beta diversity. TCRdb trimmed the raw reads at Q25, called clones with MiXCR and kept productive beta chains. All rows with the same CDR3 protein become a single entry with the most common DNA and genes. The V and J calls here are based on TCRdb, not the publication. Counted in this sample were around 700,000 distinct CDR3 sequences; 20% to 25% of them appeared once. Together, the top ten hold roughly 9% of the sample.

About this clonotype: Its antigen is not yet known. No base qualities exist here, and no much larger clone lies one base off it.

These data were likewise used in another study, on T cells of mothers and their children. The second study, in turn, reports: Nine systemically healthy Caucasian individuals, comprising three mothers and their six children, were included as donors. cDNA synthesis consumed the entire amount of extracted RNA, loaded at around 1.4 ug RNA in each 15 ul reaction. In the second PCR, the M1S primer added sample barcodes and 2-4 random nucleotides. Over 9 million TCR beta CDR3 reads came from each mother, compared with around 3 million reads from each child. TCR recombination output is similarly shaped by thymic selection in related and unrelated pairs, with a minor effect exerted by inherited differences. Related mother-child pairs always showed normalized repertoire overlap that was slightly higher than in unrelated mother-child pairs, though the difference was never significant. With a sensitivity of around 97 clones per million clonotypes, no persistent microchimeric T cell clones were detected. In the study, deep NGS was used to compare the TCR beta repertoires of mothers and children, and features distinguishing related mother-child pairs from unrelated individuals were sought. The mean age was about 38 +/- 4 years for the mothers and about 12 +/- 4 years for the children. Libraries were sequenced on Illumina HiSeq 2000 with 100+100 nt paired-end reads after adapter ligation with NEBNext reagents. To avoid cross-contamination, the mother libraries and the child libraries were prepared a month apart and sequenced in separate runs. Between about 500,000 and 2,300,000 distinct TCR beta clonotypes were identified per donor. Naive TCR beta clonotypes were estimated from low-frequency clonotypes matched to each donor's FACS-determined naive share, without sorting.

Specimen: blood. The receptor's source is a boy aged 5 to 17 in good health.

The CDR3 protein sequence reads: CASRKVDRHGYTF. The DNA sequence is TGTGCCAGTAGAAAGGTAGATCGACATGGCTACACCTTC. The V gene is TRBV27 and the J gene is TRBJ1-2; no D gene can be assigned with confidence. From its cysteine to its phenylalanine, the CDR3 spans 13 amino acids. Here the CDR3 DNA is all that survives: 39 bases in frame from base 1. V and J lose 9 bases and 6 bases, and a span of 17 bases separates them. From the germline V gene (reference sequence), CDR1 is MNHEY and CDR2 is SMNVEV.